This entry concerns a single T cell receptor beta chain. The V segment lost 4 bases and the J segment 4 bases; nucleotides outside the gene matches: 5. The CDR3 has 14 residues. CDR1 and CDR2 (germline): ENHRY, SYGVKD. The sample originates from a study of blood T cell repertoires in COVID-19. Across the whole study: Acute and convalescent COVID-19 samples came from the United States, Italy and Spain. The cDNA or gDNA used as material had been derived from T cells, B-cell-depleted T cells, or PBMCs.

Original analysis: Reference gene primer amplification in the assay estimated nucleated cell counts. Some clones are missing from TCRdb's copy, which holds only in-frame ones; the method was immunoSEQ multiplex PCR. That table furnishes V, J and clone size, whereas the DNA furnished D and trimming. The repertoire includes roughly 150,000 clones, over 75% of them detected once, and 2.5% to 3.5% sits in the top ten. The sample taken for sequencing was peripheral blood. The rearrangement joins TRBV10-3 to TRBJ2-3, with TRBD2 matching over 7 bases. The sequence came from a woman aged 55-69 years with active COVID-19. The CDR3 spells CAISAGGVADTQYF. The CDR3 nucleotides read TGTGCCATCAGTGCGGGGGGAGTTGCAGATACGCAGTATTTT.